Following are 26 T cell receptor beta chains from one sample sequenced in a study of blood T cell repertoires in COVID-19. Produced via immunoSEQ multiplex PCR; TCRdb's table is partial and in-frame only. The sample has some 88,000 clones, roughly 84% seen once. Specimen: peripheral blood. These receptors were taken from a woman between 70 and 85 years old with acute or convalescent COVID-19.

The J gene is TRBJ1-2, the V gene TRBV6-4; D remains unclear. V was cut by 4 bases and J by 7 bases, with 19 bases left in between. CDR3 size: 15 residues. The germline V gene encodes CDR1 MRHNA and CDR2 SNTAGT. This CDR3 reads CASSVSDGAIGGYTF. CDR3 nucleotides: TGTGCCAGCAGTGTCTCCGACGGAGCTATAGGTGGCTACACCTTC.

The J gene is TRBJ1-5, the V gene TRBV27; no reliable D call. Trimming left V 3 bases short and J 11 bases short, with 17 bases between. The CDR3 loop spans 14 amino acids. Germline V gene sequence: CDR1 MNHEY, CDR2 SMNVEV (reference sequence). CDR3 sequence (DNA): TGTGCCAGCAGTTTCGGGTATTTAATGGGAGCCCAGCATTTT. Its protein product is CASSFGYLMGAQHF.

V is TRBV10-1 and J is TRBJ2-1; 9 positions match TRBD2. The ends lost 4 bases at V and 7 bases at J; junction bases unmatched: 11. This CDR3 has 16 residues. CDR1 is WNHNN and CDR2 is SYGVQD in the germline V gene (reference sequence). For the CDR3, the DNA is TGCGCCAGCAGTGGGGGCATAGCGGGAGCGGAGAATGAGCAGTTCTTC. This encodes CASSGGIAGAENEQFF.

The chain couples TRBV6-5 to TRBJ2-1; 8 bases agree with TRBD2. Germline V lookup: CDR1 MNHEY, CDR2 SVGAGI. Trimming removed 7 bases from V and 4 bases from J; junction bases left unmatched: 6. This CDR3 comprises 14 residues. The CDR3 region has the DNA TGTGCCAGCACGGTAGCGGGGACTTACAATGAGCAGTTCTTC. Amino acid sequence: CASTVAGTYNEQFF.

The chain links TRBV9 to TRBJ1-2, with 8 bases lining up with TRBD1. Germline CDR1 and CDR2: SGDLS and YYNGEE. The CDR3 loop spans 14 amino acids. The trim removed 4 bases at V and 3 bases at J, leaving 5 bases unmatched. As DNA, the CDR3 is TGTGCCAGCAGCTTCTCGACAGGGGACTATGGCTACACCTTC. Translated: CASSFSTGDYGYTF.

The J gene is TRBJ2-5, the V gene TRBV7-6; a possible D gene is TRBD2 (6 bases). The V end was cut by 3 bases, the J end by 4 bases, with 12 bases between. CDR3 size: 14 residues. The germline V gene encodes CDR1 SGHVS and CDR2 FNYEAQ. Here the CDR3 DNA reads TGTGCCAGCAGCTTCCGACTAGAGGGAGAGACCCAGTACTTC. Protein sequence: CASSFRLEGETQYF.

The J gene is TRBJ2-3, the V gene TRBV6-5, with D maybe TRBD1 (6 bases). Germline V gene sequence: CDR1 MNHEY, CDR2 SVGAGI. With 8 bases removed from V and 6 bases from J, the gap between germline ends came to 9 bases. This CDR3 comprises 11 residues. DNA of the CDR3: TGTGCCAGCGGGGGCCGTGATACGCAGTATTTT. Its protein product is CASGGRDTQYF.

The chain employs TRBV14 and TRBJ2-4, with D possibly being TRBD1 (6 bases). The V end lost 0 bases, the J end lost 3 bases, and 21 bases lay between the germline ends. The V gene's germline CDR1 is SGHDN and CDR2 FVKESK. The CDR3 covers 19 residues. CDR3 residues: CASSQDRVLGATDKNIQYF. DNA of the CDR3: TGTGCCAGCAGCCAAGACAGGGTTCTGGGGGCAACGGACAAAAACATTCAGTACTTC.

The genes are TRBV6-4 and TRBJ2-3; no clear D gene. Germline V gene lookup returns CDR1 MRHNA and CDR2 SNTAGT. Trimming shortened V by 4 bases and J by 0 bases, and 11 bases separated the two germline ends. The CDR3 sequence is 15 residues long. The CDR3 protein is CASSASADSTDTQYF. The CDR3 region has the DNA TGTGCCAGCAGTGCTTCGGCGGATAGCACAGATACGCAGTATTTT.

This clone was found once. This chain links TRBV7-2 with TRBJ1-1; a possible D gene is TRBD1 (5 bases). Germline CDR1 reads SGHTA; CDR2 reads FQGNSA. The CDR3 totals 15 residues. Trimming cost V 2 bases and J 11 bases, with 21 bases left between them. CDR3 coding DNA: TGTGCCAGCAGCTTAATAGGGCGGCGGCGGGGGTCTGCTTTCTTT. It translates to CASSLIGRRRGSAFF.

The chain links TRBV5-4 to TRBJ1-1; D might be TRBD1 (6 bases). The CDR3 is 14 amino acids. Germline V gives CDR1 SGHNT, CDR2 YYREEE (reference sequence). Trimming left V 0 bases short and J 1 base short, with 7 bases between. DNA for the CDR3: TGTGCCAGCAGCTTGGTGGACAGGAACACTGAAGCTTTCTTT. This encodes CASSLVDRNTEAFF.

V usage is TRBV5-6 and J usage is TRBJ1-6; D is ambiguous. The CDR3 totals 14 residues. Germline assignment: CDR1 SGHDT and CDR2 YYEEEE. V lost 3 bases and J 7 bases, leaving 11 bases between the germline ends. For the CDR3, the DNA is TGTGCCAGCAGCTCCTTTTCCGGGAATTCACCCCTCCACTTT. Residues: CASSSFSGNSPLHF.

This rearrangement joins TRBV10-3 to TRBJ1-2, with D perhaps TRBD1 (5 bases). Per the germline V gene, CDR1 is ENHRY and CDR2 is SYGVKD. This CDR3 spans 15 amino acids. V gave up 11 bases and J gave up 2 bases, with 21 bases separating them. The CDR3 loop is CAAIVAGVDNYGYTF. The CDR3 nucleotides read TGTGCCGCGATCGTGGCGGGGGTAGACAACTATGGCTACACCTTC.

The chain's CDR3 is CASSQDTARNEQFF. Written as DNA, the CDR3 is TGCGCCAGCAGCCAAGATACTGCCCGGAATGAGCAGTTCTTC. The V gene is TRBV4-3, the J gene TRBJ2-1; D remains unclear. The V end lost 0 bases, the J end lost 7 bases, and 10 bases lay between the germline ends. This CDR3 is built from 14 residues. Germline CDR1 reads LGHNA; CDR2 reads YSLEER.

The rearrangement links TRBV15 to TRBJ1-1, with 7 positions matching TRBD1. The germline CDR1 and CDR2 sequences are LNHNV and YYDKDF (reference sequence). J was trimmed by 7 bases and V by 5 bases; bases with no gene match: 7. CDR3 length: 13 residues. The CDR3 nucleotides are TGTGCCACCAGCGGCGGGACAGCACGTGAAGCTTTCTTT. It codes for CATSGGTAREAFF.

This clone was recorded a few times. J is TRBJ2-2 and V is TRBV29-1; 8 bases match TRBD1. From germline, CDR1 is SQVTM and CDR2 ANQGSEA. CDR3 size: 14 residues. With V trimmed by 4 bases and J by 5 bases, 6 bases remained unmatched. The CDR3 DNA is TGCAGCGTTGGGACAGGGCGACAGACCGGGGAGCTGTTTTTT. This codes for CSVGTGRQTGELFF.

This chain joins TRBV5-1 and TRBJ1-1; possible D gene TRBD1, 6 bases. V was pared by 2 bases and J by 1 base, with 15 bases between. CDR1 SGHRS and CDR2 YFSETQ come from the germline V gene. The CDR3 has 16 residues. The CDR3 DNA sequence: TGCGCCAGCAGCTTACAGGGCCCGAGTGCGAACACTGAAGCTTTCTTT. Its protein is CASSLQGPSANTEAFF.

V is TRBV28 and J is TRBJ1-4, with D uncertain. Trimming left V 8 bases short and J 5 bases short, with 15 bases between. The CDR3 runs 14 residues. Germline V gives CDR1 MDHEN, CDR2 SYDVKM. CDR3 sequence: CASVGGASNEKLFF. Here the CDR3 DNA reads TGTGCCAGCGTCGGCGGCGCGTCGAATGAAAAACTGTTTTTT.

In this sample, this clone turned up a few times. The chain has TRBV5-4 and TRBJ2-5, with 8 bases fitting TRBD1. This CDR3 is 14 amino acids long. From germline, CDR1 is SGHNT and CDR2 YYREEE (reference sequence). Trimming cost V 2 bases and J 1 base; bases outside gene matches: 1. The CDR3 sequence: CASSFGQGQETQYF. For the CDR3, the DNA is TGTGCCAGCAGCTTCGGACAGGGCCAAGAGACCCAGTACTTC.

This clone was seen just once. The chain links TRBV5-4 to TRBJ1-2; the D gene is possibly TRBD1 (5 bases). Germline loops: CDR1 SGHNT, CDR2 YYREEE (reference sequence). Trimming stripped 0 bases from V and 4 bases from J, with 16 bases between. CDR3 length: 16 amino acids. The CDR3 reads CASSLEVSRQGYGYTF. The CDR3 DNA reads TGTGCCAGCAGCTTGGAGGTTAGTCGGCAGGGCTATGGCTACACCTTC. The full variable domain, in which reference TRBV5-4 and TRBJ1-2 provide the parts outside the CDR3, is ETGVTQSPTHLIKTRGQQVTLRCSSQSGHNTVSWYQQALGQGPQFIFQYYREEENGRGNFPPRFSGLQFPNYSSELNVNALELDDSALYLCASSLEVSRQGYGYTFGSGTRLTVV.

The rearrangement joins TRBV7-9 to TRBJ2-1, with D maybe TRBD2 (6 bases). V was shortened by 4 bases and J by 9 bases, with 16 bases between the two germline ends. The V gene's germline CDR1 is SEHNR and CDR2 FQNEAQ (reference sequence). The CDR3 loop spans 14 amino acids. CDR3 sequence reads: CASSSPTSIVEQFF. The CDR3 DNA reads TGTGCCAGCAGCTCCCCGACTAGTATCGTTGAGCAGTTCTTC.

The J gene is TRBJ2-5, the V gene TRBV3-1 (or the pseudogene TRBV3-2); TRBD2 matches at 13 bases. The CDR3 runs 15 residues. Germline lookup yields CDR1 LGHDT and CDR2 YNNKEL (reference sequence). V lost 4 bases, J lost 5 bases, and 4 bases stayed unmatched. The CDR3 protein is CASSLGLAGSETQYF. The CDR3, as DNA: TGTGCCAGCAGCCTGGGACTAGCGGGGTCGGAGACCCAGTACTTC.

CDR3 DNA sequence: TGCAGCGTTGAGGGTACAGGGGAAACTGAAGCTTTCTTT. Encoded protein: CSVEGTGETEAFF. The chain uses TRBV29-1 and TRBJ1-1, with 7 positions matching TRBD1. The CDR3 is 13 amino acids. Germline-derived CDR1 and CDR2 are SQVTM and ANQGSEA. V trimming: 3 bases; J trimming: 5 bases; junction bases outside the gene matches: 6.

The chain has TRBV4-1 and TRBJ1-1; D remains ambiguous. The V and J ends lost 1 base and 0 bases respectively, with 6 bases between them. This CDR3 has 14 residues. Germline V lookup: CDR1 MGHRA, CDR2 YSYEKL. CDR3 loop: CASSQVMLNTEAFF. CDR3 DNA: TGCGCCAGCAGCCAAGTTATGTTGAACACTGAAGCTTTCTTT.

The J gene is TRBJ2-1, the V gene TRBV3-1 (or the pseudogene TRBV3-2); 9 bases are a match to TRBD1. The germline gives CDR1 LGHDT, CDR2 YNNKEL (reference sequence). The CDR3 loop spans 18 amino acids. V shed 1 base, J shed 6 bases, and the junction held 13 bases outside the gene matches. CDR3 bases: TGTGCCAGCAGCCAAGTACGAACCGGGACAGGGTATGTCAATGAGCAGTTCTTC. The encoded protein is CASSQVRTGTGYVNEQFF.

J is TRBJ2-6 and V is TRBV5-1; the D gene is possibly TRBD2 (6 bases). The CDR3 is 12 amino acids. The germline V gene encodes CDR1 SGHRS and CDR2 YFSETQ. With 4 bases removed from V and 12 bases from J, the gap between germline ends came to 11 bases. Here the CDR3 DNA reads TGCGCCAGCAGCGCCCCGGGAGCCGTCCTGACTTTC. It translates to CASSAPGAVLTF.